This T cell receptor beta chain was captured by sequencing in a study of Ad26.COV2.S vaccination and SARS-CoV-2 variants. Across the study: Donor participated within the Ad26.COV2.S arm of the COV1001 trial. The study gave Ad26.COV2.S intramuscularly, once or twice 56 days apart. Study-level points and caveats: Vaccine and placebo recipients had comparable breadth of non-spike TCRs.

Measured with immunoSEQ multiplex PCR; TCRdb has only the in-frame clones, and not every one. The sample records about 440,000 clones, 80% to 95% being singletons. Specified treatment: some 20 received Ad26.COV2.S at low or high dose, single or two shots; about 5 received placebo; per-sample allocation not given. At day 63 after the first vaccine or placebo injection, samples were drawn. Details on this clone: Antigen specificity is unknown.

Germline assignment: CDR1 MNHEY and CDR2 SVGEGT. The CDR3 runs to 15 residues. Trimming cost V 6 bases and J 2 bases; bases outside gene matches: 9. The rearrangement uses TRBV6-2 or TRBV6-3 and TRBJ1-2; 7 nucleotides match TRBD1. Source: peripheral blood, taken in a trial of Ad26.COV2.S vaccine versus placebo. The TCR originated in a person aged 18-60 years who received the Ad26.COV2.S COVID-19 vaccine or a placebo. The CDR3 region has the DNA TGTGCCAGCAGCCCCCAGGGGGGTTTGAACTATGGCTACACCTTC. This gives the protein CASSPQGGLNYGYTF.